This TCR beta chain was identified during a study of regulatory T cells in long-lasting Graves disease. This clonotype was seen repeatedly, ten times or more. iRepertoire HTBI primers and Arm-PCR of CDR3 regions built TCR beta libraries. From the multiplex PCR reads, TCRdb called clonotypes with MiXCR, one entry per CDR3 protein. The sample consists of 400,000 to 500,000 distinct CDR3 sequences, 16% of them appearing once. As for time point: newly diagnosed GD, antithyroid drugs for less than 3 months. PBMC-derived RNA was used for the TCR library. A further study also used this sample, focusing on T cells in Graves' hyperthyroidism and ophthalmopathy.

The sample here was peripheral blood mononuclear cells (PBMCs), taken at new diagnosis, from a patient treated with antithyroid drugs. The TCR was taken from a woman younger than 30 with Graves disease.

The CDR3 sequence: CASSLWAPGGALYDYEQYF. Here the CDR3 DNA reads TGTGCCAGCAGTTTATGGGCCCCCGGCGGGGCCCTCTATGACTACGAGCAGTACTTC. The chain recombines TRBV27 with TRBJ2-7; D perhaps matches TRBD2 (6 bases). There are 19 residues in the CDR3. V lost 1 base to trimming and J lost 3 bases, with 25 bases between them. CDR1 is MNHEY, CDR2 SMNVEV, per germline (reference sequence).